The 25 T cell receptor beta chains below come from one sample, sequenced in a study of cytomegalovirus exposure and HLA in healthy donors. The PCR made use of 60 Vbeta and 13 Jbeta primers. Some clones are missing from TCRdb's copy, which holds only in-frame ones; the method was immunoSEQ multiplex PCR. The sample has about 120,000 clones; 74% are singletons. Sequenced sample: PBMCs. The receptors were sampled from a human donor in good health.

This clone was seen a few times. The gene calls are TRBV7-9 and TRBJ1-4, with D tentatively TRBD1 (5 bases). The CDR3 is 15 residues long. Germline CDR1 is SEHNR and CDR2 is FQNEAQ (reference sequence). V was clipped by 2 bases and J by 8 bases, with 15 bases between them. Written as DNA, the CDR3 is TGTGCCAGCAGCTTATCGGGGGAACTCTGGGAAAAACTGTTTTTT. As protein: CASSLSGELWEKLFF.

The CDR3 DNA reads TGTGCCAGCGGAAGGACAGGGGACACCGGGGAGCTGTTTTTT. Translated: CASGRTGDTGELFF. V gene TRBV9 combines with J gene TRBJ2-2; 9 positions match TRBD1. The J segment lost 3 bases and the V segment lost 7 bases, leaving 4 bases of the junction unmatched. Germline CDR1 and CDR2: SGDLS and YYNGEE. The CDR3 is made up of 14 amino acids.

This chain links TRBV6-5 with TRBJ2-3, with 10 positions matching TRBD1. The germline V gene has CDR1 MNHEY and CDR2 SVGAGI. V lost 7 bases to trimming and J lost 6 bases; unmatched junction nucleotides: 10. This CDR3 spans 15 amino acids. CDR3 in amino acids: CASTSRGTGVDTQYF. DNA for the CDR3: TGTGCCAGCACCTCAAGGGGGACAGGGGTCGATACGCAGTATTTT.

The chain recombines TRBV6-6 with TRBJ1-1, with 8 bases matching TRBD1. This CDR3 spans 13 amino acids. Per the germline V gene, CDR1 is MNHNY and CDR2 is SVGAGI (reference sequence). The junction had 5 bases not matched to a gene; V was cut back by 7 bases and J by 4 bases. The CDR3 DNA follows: TGTGCCAGCATAAAGGGACAGGTCACTGAAGCTTTCTTT. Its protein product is CASIKGQVTEAFF.

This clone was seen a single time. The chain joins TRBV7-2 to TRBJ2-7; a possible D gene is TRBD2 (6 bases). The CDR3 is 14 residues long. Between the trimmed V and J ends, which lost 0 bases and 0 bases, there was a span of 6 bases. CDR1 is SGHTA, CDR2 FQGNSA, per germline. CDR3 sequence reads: CASSLALASYEQYF. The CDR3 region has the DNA TGTGCCAGCAGCTTAGCACTAGCCTCCTACGAGCAGTACTTC.

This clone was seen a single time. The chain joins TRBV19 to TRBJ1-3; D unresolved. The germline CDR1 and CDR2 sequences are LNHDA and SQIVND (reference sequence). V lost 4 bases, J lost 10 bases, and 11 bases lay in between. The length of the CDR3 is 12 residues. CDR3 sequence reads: CASSKGERTIYF. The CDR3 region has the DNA TGTGCCAGTAGTAAGGGAGAGAGAACCATATATTTT.

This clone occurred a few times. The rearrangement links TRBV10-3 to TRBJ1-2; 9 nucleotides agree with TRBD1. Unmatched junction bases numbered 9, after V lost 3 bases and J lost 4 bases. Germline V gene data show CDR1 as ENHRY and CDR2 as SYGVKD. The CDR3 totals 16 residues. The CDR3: CAISDPNRGPIYGYTF. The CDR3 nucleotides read TGTGCCATCAGTGACCCCAACAGGGGGCCGATCTATGGCTACACCTTC.

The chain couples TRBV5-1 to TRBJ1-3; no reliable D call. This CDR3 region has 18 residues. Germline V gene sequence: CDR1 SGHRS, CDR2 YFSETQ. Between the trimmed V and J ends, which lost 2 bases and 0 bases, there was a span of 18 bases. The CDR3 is CASSLTPPGGISGNTIYF. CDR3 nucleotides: TGCGCCAGCAGCTTAACTCCTCCCGGCGGGATCTCTGGAAACACCATATATTTT.

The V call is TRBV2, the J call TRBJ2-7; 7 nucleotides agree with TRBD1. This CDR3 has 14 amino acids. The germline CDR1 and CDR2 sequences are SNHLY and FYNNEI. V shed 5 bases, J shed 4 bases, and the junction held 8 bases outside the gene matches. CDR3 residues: CASSSGQNRYEQYF. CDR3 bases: TGTGCCAGCAGTTCGGGACAGAACCGTTACGAGCAGTACTTC.

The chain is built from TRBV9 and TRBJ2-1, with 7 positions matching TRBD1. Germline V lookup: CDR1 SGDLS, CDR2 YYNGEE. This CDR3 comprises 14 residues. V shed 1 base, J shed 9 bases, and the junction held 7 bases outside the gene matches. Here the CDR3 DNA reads TGTGCCAGCAGCGTACCCGGGACAGCCGGTGAGCAGTTCTTC. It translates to CASSVPGTAGEQFF.

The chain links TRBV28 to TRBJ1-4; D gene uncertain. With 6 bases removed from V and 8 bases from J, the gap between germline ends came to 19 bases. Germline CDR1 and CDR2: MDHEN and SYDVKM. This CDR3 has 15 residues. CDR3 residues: CASSPFGEAVEKLFF. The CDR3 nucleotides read TGTGCCAGCAGCCCGTTCGGGGAGGCAGTCGAAAAACTGTTTTTT.

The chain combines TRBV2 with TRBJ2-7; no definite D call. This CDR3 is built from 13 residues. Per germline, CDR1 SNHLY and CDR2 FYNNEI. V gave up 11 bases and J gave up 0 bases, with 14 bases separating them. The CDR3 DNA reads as TGTGCCTACGTTACGGTCCTCTCCTACGAGCAGTACTTC. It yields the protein CAYVTVLSYEQYF.

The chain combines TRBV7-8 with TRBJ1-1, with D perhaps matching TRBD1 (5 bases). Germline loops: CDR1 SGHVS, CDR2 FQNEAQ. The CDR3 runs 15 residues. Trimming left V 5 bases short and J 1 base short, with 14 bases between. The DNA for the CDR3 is TGTGCCAGCAGCCCATACGGGACTTCGAACACTGAAGCTTTCTTT. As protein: CASSPYGTSNTEAFF.

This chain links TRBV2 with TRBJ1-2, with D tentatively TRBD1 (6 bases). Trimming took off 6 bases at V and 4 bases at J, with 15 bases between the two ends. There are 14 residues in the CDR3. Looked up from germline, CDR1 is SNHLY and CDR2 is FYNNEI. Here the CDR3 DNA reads TGTGCCAGCAGATACTTACAGGGCGTCTATGGCTACACCTTC. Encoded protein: CASRYLQGVYGYTF.

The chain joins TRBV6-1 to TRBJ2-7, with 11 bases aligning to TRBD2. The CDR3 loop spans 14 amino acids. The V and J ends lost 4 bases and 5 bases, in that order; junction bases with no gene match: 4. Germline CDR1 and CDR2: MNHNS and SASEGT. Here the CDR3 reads CASSAGTSGHEQYF. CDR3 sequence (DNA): TGTGCCAGCAGTGCCGGGACTAGCGGACACGAGCAGTACTTC.

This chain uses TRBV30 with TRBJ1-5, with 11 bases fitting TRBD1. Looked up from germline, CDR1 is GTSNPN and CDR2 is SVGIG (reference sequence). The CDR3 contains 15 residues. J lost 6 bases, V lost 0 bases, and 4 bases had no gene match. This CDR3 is CAWSVGQGAGQPQHF. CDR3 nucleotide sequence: TGTGCCTGGAGTGTTGGACAGGGGGCTGGTCAGCCCCAGCATTTT.

The CDR3 is CASAPPAIAGGTDTQYF. Written as DNA, the CDR3 is TGTGCCAGTGCCCCCCCGGCGATAGCGGGGGGCACAGATACGCAGTATTTT. The chain couples TRBV19 to TRBJ2-3; 9 bases align to TRBD2. The CDR3 runs 17 residues. In germline, CDR1 is LNHDA, CDR2 SQIVND (reference sequence). Trimming at V came to 8 bases and at J to 1 base, leaving 13 bases not matched to a gene.

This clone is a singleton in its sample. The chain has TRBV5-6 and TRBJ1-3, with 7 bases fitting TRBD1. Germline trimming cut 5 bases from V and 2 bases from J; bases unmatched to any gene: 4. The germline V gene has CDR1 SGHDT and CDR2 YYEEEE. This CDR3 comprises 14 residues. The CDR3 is CASSYDRAGNTIYF. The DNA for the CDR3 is TGTGCCAGCAGTTACGACAGGGCTGGAAACACCATATATTTT.

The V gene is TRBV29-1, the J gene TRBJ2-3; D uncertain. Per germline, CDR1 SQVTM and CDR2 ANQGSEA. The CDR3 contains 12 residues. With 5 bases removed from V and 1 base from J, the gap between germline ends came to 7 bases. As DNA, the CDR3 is TGCAGCGTTAACCGAGGCACAGATACGCAGTATTTT. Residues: CSVNRGTDTQYF.

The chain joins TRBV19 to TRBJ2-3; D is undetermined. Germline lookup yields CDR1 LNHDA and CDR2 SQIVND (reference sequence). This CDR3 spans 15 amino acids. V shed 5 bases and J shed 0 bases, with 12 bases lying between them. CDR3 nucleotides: TGTGCCAGTAGTCTCCCTCAGTCCAGCACAGATACGCAGTATTTT. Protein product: CASSLPQSSTDTQYF.

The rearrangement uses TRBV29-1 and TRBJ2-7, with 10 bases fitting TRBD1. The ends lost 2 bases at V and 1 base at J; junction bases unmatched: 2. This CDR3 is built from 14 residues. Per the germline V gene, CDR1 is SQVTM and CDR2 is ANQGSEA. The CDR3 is CSVERTGGSYEQYF. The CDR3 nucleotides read TGCAGCGTTGAAAGGACAGGGGGTTCCTACGAGCAGTACTTC.

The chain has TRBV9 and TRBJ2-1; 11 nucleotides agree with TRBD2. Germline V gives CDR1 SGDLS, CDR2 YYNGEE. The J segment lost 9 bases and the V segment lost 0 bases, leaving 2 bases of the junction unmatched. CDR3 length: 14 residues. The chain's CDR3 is CASSVGTSGSEQFF. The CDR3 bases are TGTGCCAGCAGCGTAGGGACTAGCGGGTCTGAGCAGTTCTTC.

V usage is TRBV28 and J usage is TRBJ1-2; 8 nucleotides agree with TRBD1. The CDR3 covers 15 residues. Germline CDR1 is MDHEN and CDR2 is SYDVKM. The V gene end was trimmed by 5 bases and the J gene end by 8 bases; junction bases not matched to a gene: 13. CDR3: CASSTDDRGGLGYTF. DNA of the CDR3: TGTGCCAGCAGTACCGATGACAGGGGAGGGTTAGGCTACACCTTC.

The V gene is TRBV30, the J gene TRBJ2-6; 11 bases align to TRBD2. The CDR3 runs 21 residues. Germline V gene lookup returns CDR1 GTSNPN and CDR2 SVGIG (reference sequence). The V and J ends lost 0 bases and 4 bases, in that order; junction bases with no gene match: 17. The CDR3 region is CAWSVRIGLAGGMMGANVLTF. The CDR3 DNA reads TGTGCCTGGAGTGTACGAATCGGACTAGCGGGTGGGATGATGGGGGCCAACGTCCTGACTTTC.

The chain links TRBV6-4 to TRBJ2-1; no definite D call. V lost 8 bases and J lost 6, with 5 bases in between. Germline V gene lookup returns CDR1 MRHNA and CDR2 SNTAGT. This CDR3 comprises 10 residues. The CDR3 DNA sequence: TGTGCCAGCCGAGTCAATGAGCAGTTCTTC. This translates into CASRVNEQFF.